This TCR beta chain came from a study of T cell responses to AZD1222 COVID-19 vaccine. Study background: Second-dose intervals of approximately 4 or approximately 12 weeks were pooled.

General observations from the study: Of spike-specific TCRs, nearly half reportedly target regions left unmutated in variants. Donors in the cohort were predominantly white British and more often female, and clonal diversity was possibly underestimated. Without day 14 samples, only post-peak T cell repertoires were studied.

The CDR3 contains 15 residues. Germline loops: CDR1 KGHSH, CDR2 LQKENI. V was cut by 0 bases and J by 5 bases, with 8 bases left in between. With regard to this clone: Its antigen is currently unknown.

Produced via immunoSEQ multiplex PCR; TCRdb's table is partial and in-frame only. The sample comprises about 120,000 clones, 85% to 90% of which are singletons, and about 10% rests with the top ten. The rearrangement joins TRBV18 to TRBJ1-6; tentative D call: TRBD1 (5 bases). The material was peripheral blood, obtained on day 0 of AZD1222 vaccination. The clonotype was recovered from an adult in good health. CDR3 in amino acids: CASSPPGGDNSPLHF. The CDR3 DNA reads TGTGCCAGCTCACCACCTGGGGGGGATAATTCACCCCTCCACTTT.